This T cell receptor (beta chain) was recorded in a study of graft-versus-host responses after intestinal transplantation. Study summary: Recipients had multivisceral, liver-intestinal, or isolated intestinal transplants. All recipients got anti-thymocyte globulin induction, then tacrolimus and steroids for around three years.

Turning to this clone: Its specificity is not known.

Findings and limits, study-wide: Recipient bone marrow held GvH clones, some seen earlier in ileum or blood. Some patients had graft-donor T cell macrochimerism. In their allografts, the ratios of graft-versus-host to host-versus-graft T cell clones were high.

TCRdb's table, derived via immunoSEQ multiplex PCR, lists solely in-frame clones and lacks some. The sample shows some 140,000 clones, around nine tenths of them seen only once. The clonotype originates from a human donor who received an intestinal transplant. The material sequenced was unstimulated CD4+ T cells sorted from spleen or lymph node cells, taken before intestinal transplant.

The CDR3 loop reads CATRRIETETQYF. Here the CDR3 DNA reads TGTGCCACCAGGAGGATCGAGACGGAGACCCAGTACTTC. V usage is TRBV15 and J usage is TRBJ2-5, with D uncertain. The ends were cut back, 6 bases at V and 5 bases at J, with 13 bases in the middle. Germline CDR1 reads LNHNV; CDR2 reads YYDKDF (reference sequence). This CDR3 region has 13 residues.